This T cell receptor (beta chain) was documented in a study of cytomegalovirus exposure and HLA in healthy donors. This CDR3 has 17 amino acids. With 3 bases removed from V and 2 bases from J, the gap between germline ends came to 16 bases. Germline lookup yields CDR1 MDHEN and CDR2 SYDVKM. With 60 Vbeta and 13 Jbeta primers, the PCR was carried out. Original handling: An analysis performed later counted 74 million or so unique TCR beta chains (roughly 11 million of them shared). TCRdb's table, derived via immunoSEQ multiplex PCR, lists solely in-frame clones and lacks some. V and J calls and clone size follow that table, whereas D and trimming were derived from the DNA. There are around 240,000 clones in the sample; 82% occur only once, and 5% to 6.5% lies in the top ten.

Sequenced sample: PBMCs. The V gene is TRBV28, the J gene TRBJ2-2, with D perhaps TRBD1 (6 bases). This TCR was recovered from a middle-aged woman in good health and CMV-seropositive. In DNA, the CDR3 is TGTGCCAGCAGTTTCTATTTCGGGACAATCAACACCGGGGAGCTGTTTTTT. Its translation is CASSFYFGTINTGELFF. Looking up the rest from reference TRBV28 and TRBJ2-2 gives the full variable domain: DVKVTQSSRYLVKRTGEKVFLECVQDMDHENMFWYRQDPGLGLRLIYFSYDVKMKEKGDIPEGYSVSREKKERFSLILESASTNQTSMYLCASSFYFGTINTGELFFGEGSRLTVL.